A selection of T cell receptor beta chains follows, all from one sample in a study of molecular identifiers for immune sequencing clone quantification. MiXCR, run by TCRdb on the PCR reads, gives a single entry per CDR3 protein. Found here are 85,000 to 100,000 distinct CDR3 sequences, around a fifth of them singletons; the top ten hold around 1%. Sequences were obtained from naive CD8+ T cells from blood, with Jurkat cell RNA spiked in. The receptors shown here come from a human donor in good health. Some libraries in this study had Jurkat cell RNA spiked in. Each CDR3 is given with its conserved first and last residue.

CDR3: CASSLDRNTGELFF
V: TRBV4-3

CDR3: CAWSVTEQYF
V: TRBV30

CDR3: CASSLDADTQYF
V: TRBV5-1

CDR3: CAWSVTGWGHRNSNQPQHF
V: TRBV30

CDR3: CASSPPGRREAFF
V: TRBV6-5

CDR3: CASEDTETQYF
V: TRBV7-8

CDR3: CASSSRGTSGTPSYEQYF
V: TRBV5-6

CDR3: CASSVVADTEAFF
V: TRBV9

CDR3: CASSPLAEYTDTQYF
V: TRBV27

CDR3: CASSFWTGGTGANVLTF
V: TRBV7-9

CDR3: CASSLADGGASSYNEQFF
V: TRBV5-1

CDR3: CASTAGGYNEQFF
V: TRBV2

CDR3: CASSLELTGIRVDTQYF
V: TRBV5-5

CDR3: CASSQADSSYNSPLHF
V: TRBV4-3

CDR3: CASGAGQGVNTEALF
V: TRBV12-5

CDR3: CASSQSSRASTDTQYF
V: TRBV4-3

CDR3: CASSFRGIPHEQYF
V: TRBV5-4

CDR3: CASSPQGSTNEKLFF
V: TRBV7-6

CDR3: CASSLFTGSEQPQHF
V: TRBV7-9

CDR3: CASREQGPSEQYF
V: TRBV19

CDR3: CASSPFAGHNEQFF
V: TRBV2

CDR3: CASSPGTASTDTQYF
V: TRBV5-1

CDR3: CASSQAGQGSEQCF
V: TRBV27

CDR3: CASSGYSGGQTYEQYF
V: TRBV5-8

CDR3: CSARDRAGATWDTQYF
V: TRBV20-1

CDR3: CATSDPRLAGAYDEQFF
V: TRBV24-1

CDR3: CSARLSDSQETQYF
V: TRBV20-1

CDR3: CASSYRAGGTDTQYF
V: TRBV6-5

CDR3: CSARDFAGTDTQYF
V: TRBV20-1

CDR3: CSARGRHSSYEQYF
V: TRBV20-1

CDR3: CASRMAGGRTGELFF
V: TRBV2

CDR3: CSALKGTSASYNEQFF
V: TRBV20-1

CDR3: CASSPPVLGVNTEAFF
V: TRBV7-9

CDR3: CAWSVDFKQPQHF
V: TRBV30

CDR3: CASSPPGQLNEKLFF
V: TRBV18

CDR3: CASGRRDNLNTEAFF
V: TRBV27

CDR3: CASTPTDLLRETQYF
V: TRBV28

CDR3: CASSPTFSGANEQFF
V: TRBV27

CDR3: CASSETGNQPQHF
V: TRBV6-2/TRBV6-3

CDR3: CASSTSGGSDTQYF
V: TRBV19

CDR3: CASSIGSGDYSNQPQHF
V: TRBV19